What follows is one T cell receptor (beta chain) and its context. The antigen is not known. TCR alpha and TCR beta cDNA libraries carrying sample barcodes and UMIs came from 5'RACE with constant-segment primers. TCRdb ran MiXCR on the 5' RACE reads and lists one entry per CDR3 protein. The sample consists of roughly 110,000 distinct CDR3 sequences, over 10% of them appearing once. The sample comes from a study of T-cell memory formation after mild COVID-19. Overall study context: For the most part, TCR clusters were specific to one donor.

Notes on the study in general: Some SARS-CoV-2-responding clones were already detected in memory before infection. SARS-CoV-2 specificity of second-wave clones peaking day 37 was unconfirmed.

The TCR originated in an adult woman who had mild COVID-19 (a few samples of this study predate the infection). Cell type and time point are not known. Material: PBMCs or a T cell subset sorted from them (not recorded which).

The CDR3 nucleotides are TGCGCCAGCAGTCAACCCAATCTGACCGGGCACCTAGCGGGGGAGCGCGGGGAGCTGTTTTTT. Encoded protein: CASSQPNLTGHLAGERGELFF. This chain connects TRBV23-1 to TRBJ2-2, with 10 bases lining up with TRBD2. TRBV23-1 is noted as an ORF with a role that remains uncertain. The CDR3 contains 21 residues. Trimming removed 2 bases from V and 7 bases from J; junction bases left unmatched: 22.